This is a list of T cell receptor beta chains from one sample in a study of response to subunit inactivated influenza vaccine. A single record per CDR3 protein comes from TCRdb applying MiXCR to the RT-PCR reads. The data show about 700,000 distinct CDR3 sequences, with 14% seen just once and 7.5% to 9% held by the top ten. Material: PBMCs from blood, obtained around 15 days before vaccination. The receptor source for this set is a man aged 50-59 years who received an inactivated influenza vaccine. CDR3s include the opening cysteine and the closing phenylalanine or tryptophan. The order of the fields is D gene, clone size, V gene, J gene, CDR3 protein, CDR3 DNA. D genes are given only for firm matches. Size tells how often a clone was seen (once, few, many) or the class of an expanded clone, and some rows leave it out.

TRBD2,many,TRBV10-3,TRBJ2-3,CAIRETSGPIDGGQYF,TGTGCCATCAGGGAGACTAGCGGGCCCATTGACGGAGGGCAGTATTTT
TRBD1,few,TRBV6-2/TRBV6-3,TRBJ2-5,CASSYDQDREYQETQYF,TGTGCCAGCAGTTACGACCAGGACAGGGAGTACCAAGAGACCCAGTACTTC
NA,NA,TRBV4-3,TRBJ1-2,CASSQDNQGRYGYTF,TGCGCCAGCAGCCAAGACAATCAGGGGCGTTATGGCTACACCTTC
NA,few,TRBV6-2/TRBV6-3,TRBJ1-5,CASKDPDFLSNQPQHF,TGTGCCAGCAAGGACCCGGATTTCCTTAGCAATCAGCCCCAGCATTTT
NA,NA,TRBV28,TRBJ2-1,CASSFLDLVGDEQFF,TGTGCCAGCAGTTTCCTCGACCTAGTAGGCGATGAGCAGTTCTTC
NA,many,TRBV29-1,TRBJ2-2,CSARRLHTGELFF,TGCAGCGCCCGTAGGCTTCACACCGGGGAGCTGTTTTTT
NA,NA,TRBV7-2,TRBJ1-1,CASSPRRGAVTEAFF,TGTGCCAGCAGCCCAAGGCGGGGGGCGGTCACTGAAGCTTTCTTT
TRBD1,NA,TRBV5-5,TRBJ2-5,CASSWGQGGTNQETQYF,TGTGCCAGCAGCTGGGGACAGGGGGGGACGAACCAAGAGACCCAGTACTTC
TRBD1,NA,TRBV4-2,TRBJ1-6,CASSQELQRGLDSPLHF,TGTGCCAGCAGCCAAGAATTACAGAGGGGGCTGGATTCACCCCTCCACTTT
NA,NA,TRBV9,TRBJ2-3,CASSVAGVLTDTQYF,TGTGCCAGCAGCGTAGCGGGGGTTCTCACAGATACGCAGTATTTT
NA,NA,TRBV11-1,TRBJ1-5,CASSDTNSGDYSNQPQHF,TGTGCCAGCAGCGATACCAATTCAGGAGATTATAGCAATCAGCCCCAGCATTTT
TRBD1,NA,TRBV15,TRBJ1-1,CATSGSYRGTTEAFF,TGTGCCACCAGCGGATCTTACAGGGGGACAACTGAAGCTTTCTTT
TRBD2,few,TRBV3-1,TRBJ2-1,CASSPQRGGWEQFF,TGTGCCAGCAGCCCCCAGCGGGGGGGCTGGGAGCAGTTCTTC
TRBD2,many,TRBV29-1,TRBJ2-1,CSVDPTSGRAYEQFF,TGCAGCGTTGACCCAACTAGCGGGAGGGCCTATGAGCAGTTCTTC
TRBD2,NA,TRBV7-2,TRBJ2-5,CASSLLGLAGETQYF,TGTGCCAGCAGCTTATTAGGACTAGCAGGAGAGACCCAGTACTTC
NA,NA,TRBV20-1,TRBJ2-1,CSASTGTSYNEQFF,TGCAGTGCTTCGACCGGGACATCATACAATGAGCAGTTCTTC
NA,few,TRBV3-1,TRBJ2-3,CASSQALLVGRASSTDTQYF,TGTGCCAGCAGCCAAGCCCTGCTGGTCGGCAGGGCCAGTAGCACAGATACGCAGTATTTT